The T cell receptor (beta chain) under discussion was sequenced for a study of OX40 agonist ivuxolimab in advanced cancers. The method was immunoSEQ multiplex PCR; TCRdb's version includes in-frame clones alone and lacks a portion of them. The data show tens of thousands of clones, about four fifths seen once. Germline CDR1 and CDR2: MNHNY and SVGAGI (reference sequence). The V end lost 5 bases, the J end lost 3 bases, and 13 bases lay between the germline ends. The CDR3 sequence is 14 residues long. The source of this sequence is an adult with an advanced solid tumor such as melanoma, head and neck, liver or kidney cancer. Sequenced material: CD4+ or CD8+ T cells sorted from blood, taken in a trial of the OX40 agonist ivuxolimab. V gene TRBV6-6 combines with J gene TRBJ1-1, with D uncertain. The CDR3 DNA reads TGTGCCAGCAGTAGCCGGGGAGGCGACACTGAAGCTTTCTTT. It encodes CASSSRGGDTEAFF.